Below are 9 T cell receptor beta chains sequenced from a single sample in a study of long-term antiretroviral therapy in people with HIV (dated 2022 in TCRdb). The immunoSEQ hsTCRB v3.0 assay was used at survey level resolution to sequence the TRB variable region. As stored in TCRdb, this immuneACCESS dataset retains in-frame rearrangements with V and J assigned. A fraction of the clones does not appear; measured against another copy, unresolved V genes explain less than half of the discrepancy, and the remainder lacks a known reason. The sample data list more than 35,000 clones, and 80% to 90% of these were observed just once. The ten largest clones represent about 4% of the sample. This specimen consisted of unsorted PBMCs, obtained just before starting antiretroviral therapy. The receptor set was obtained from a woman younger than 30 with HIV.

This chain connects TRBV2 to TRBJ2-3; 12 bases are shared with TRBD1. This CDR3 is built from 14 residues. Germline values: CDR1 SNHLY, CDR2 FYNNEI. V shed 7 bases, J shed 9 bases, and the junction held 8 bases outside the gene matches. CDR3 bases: TGTGCCAGCACCCCAACCGGGACAGGGGGCACGCAGTATTTT. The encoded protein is CASTPTGTGGTQYF.

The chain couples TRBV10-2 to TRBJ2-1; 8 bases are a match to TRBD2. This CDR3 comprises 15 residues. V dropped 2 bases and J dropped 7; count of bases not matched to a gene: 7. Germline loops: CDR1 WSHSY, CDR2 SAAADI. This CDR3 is CASSETGREENEQFF. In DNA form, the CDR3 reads TGCGCCAGCAGTGAGACTGGGCGGGAGGAAAATGAGCAGTTCTTC.

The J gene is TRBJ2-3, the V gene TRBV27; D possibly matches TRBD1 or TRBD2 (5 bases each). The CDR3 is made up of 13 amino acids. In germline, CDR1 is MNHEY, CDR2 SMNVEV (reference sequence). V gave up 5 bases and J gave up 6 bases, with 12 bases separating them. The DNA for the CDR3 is TGTGCCAGCAGTACGGGACCCTGGGATACGCAGTATTTT. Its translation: CASSTGPWDTQYF.

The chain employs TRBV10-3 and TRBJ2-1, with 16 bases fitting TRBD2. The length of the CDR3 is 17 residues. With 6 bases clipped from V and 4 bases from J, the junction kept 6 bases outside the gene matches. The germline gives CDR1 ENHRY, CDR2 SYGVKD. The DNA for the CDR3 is TGTGCCATCAGCCCGGGACTAGCGGGAGGGCCTTACAATGAGCAGTTCTTC. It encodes CAISPGLAGGPYNEQFF.

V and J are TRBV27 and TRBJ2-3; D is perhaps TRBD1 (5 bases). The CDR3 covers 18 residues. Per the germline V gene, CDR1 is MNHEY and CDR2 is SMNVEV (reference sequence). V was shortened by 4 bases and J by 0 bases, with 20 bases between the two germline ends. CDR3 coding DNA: TGTGCCAGCAGTTCAACCATCACCATGACAGTGAGCACAGATACGCAGTATTTT. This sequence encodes CASSSTITMTVSTDTQYF.

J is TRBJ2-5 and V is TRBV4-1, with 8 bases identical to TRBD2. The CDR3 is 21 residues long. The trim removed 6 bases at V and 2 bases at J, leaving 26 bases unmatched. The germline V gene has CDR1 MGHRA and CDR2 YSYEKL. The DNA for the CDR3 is TGCGCCAGCAGGGCTCTTCCCGGGGGGGAGGGGTTCAGCGAGTTACAAGAGACCCAGTACTTC. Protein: CASRALPGGEGFSELQETQYF.

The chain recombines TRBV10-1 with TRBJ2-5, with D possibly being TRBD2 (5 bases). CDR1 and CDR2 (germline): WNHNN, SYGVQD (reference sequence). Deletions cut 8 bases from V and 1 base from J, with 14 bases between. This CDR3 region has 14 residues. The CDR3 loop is CASSLSRAQETQYF. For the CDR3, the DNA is TGCGCCAGCTCCCTCTCGCGGGCCCAAGAGACCCAGTACTTC.

CDR3 sequence (DNA): TGTGCCAGCAGTTACCACAGGGGAAGGCTTGCTGAAGCTTTCTTT. Encoded protein: CASSYHRGRLAEAFF. The gene calls are TRBV6-5 and TRBJ1-1, with 7 bases aligning to TRBD1. Germline CDR1 MNHEY, CDR2 SVGAGI. With V trimmed by 2 bases and J by 6 bases, 9 bases remained unmatched. This CDR3 comprises 15 residues.

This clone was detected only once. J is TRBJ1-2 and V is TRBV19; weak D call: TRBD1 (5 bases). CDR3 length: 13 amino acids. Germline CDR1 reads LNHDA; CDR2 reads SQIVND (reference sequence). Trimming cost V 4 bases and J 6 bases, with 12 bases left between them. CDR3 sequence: CASSSVGANGYTF. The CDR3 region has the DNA TGTGCCAGTAGTAGCGTCGGGGCGAATGGCTACACCTTC.